This T cell receptor (beta chain) came from a study of Ad26.COV2.S vaccination and SARS-CoV-2 variants. Overall study: By the intramuscular route, Ad26.COV2.S was given once, or twice 56 days apart.

Method: immunoSEQ multiplex PCR; TCRdb's copy keeps in-frame clones and lacks some. The table has about 320,000 clones, about 90% seen once. General study results and limits: Responses of T cells in total may have been underestimated by the TCR breadth and depth analyses.

Germline V gives CDR1 MDHEN, CDR2 SYDVKM. V lost 1 base and J lost 7, with 8 bases in between. The CDR3 has 14 amino acids. Noted treatment: some 19 received Ad26.COV2.S at low or high dose, single or two shots; 5 received placebo; per-sample allocation not given. The samples were gathered on day 63 after the first injection of vaccine or placebo. Boston provided a donor who was an adult aged 18-55 years. About this clone itself: What it recognizes is unknown.

The sample here was peripheral blood, taken in a trial of Ad26.COV2.S vaccine versus placebo. This TCR came from a person between 18 and 60 years old who received the Ad26.COV2.S COVID-19 vaccine or a placebo. The V call is TRBV28, the J call TRBJ1-6; no definite D call. CDR3 in amino acids: CASSLSRTNSPLHF. CDR3 sequence (DNA): TGTGCCAGCAGTTTATCACGGACGAATTCACCCCTCCACTTT.